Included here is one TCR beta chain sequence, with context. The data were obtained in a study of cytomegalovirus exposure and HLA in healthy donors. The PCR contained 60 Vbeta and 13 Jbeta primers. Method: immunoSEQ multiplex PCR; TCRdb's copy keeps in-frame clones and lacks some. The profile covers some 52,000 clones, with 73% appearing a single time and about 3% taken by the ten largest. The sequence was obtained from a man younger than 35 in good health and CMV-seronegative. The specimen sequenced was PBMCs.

Here the CDR3 reads CASSASGTNTGELFF. In DNA form, the CDR3 reads TGTGCCAGCAGCGCTAGCGGGACGAACACCGGGGAGCTGTTTTTT. The chain joins TRBV9 to TRBJ2-2; 9 bases match TRBD2. The CDR3 is made up of 15 amino acids. Germline V gene lookup returns CDR1 SGDLS and CDR2 YYNGEE. The J segment lost 0 bases and the V segment lost 3 bases, leaving 0 bases of the junction unmatched.